Each of the 20 T cell receptor beta chains below was sequenced from the same sample in a study of tumour-infiltrating T cells in Burkitt lymphoma. TCRdb's copy holds only in-frame clones and misses some; the assay was immunoSEQ multiplex PCR. The table includes 1,500 to 2,000 clones, 9.5% to 15% detected once. Input material: tumor tissue. The receptors come from a human donor with Burkitt lymphoma.

This clone was detected a few times. The chain recombines TRBV6-6 with TRBJ2-2; D is unclear. The length of the CDR3 is 16 residues. Between the trimmed V and J ends, which lost 5 bases and 1 base, there was a span of 14 bases. CDR1 MNHNY and CDR2 SVGAGI come from the germline V gene (reference sequence). The CDR3 loop reads CASSPPRTENTGELFF. The CDR3, as DNA: TGTGCCAGCAGTCCCCCTCGAACAGAGAACACCGGGGAGCTGTTTTTT.

This clone was detected only a few times. V and J are TRBV28 and TRBJ2-7; D gene unclear. V dropped 3 bases and J dropped 4 bases, with 13 bases sitting between them. The germline V gene has CDR1 MDHEN and CDR2 SYDVKM. The CDR3 is 14 residues long. The CDR3 nucleotides are TGTGCCAGCAGTTTCGAAGACGGAGTTTACGAGCAGTACTTC. Translated, it gives CASSFEDGVYEQYF.

This clone showed up just a few times. The V call is TRBV11-2, the J call TRBJ2-1; TRBD1 agrees at 8 bases. J gave up 4 bases and V 2 bases, and 13 bases lay outside the gene matches. Germline loops: CDR1 SGHAT, CDR2 FQNNGV. The CDR3 runs to 18 residues. CDR3 in amino acids: CASSLSQAGTGLYNEQFF. As DNA, the CDR3 is TGTGCCAGCAGCTTATCCCAAGCCGGGACAGGACTTTACAATGAGCAGTTCTTC. The whole variable domain, filled in from reference TRBV11-2 and TRBJ2-1, reads EAGVAQSPRYKIIEKRQSVAFWCNPISGHATLYWYQQILGQGPKLLIQFQNNGVVDDSQLPKDRFSAERLKGVDSTLKIQPAKLEDSAVYLCASSLSQAGTGLYNEQFFGPGTRLTVL.

V is TRBV11-2 and J is TRBJ1-2; 7 positions match TRBD1. The CDR3 has 14 amino acids. Germline lookup yields CDR1 SGHAT and CDR2 FQNNGV. V dropped 5 bases and J dropped 6; count of bases not matched to a gene: 9. The CDR3 nucleotides read TGTGCCAGCAGCACACAGACAGGGTACGATGGCTACACCTTC. This gives the protein CASSTQTGYDGYTF.

The rearrangement links TRBV27 to TRBJ1-5; TRBD1 is a possible D gene (6 bases). The CDR3 spans 17 residues. Trimming took off 6 bases at V and 6 bases at J, with 24 bases between the two ends. CDR1 and CDR2 from the germline V gene are MNHEY and SMNVEV (reference sequence). CDR3 nucleotide sequence: TGTGCCAGCAGCTCTACCGCCACAGGGCTAGGGGGTCAGCCCCAGCATTTT. Its protein is CASSSTATGLGGQPQHF.

In its sample, this clone was seen a few times. The chain uses TRBV28 and TRBJ2-2, with D hard to call. Trimming removed 4 bases from V and 5 bases from J, with 5 bases in between. Germline CDR1 is MDHEN and CDR2 is SYDVKM. The CDR3 runs 12 residues. As DNA, the CDR3 is TGTGCCAGCAGTTCCTTAACCGGGGAGCTGTTTTTT. Its protein product is CASSSLTGELFF.

The CDR3 nucleotides read TGTGCCAGCAGTGAGTCGGAGACCCAGTACTTC. As protein: CASSESETQYF. J is TRBJ2-5 and V is TRBV2; D not certain. V was cut by 3 bases and J by 5 bases, with 4 bases left in between. The germline V gene encodes CDR1 SNHLY and CDR2 FYNNEI. This CDR3 has 11 amino acids.

This clone was counted between two and nine times. The chain uses TRBV6-5 and TRBJ2-5, with 11 bases lining up with TRBD2. Germline V gene data show CDR1 as MNHEY and CDR2 as SVGAGI. This CDR3 region has 14 residues. The junction had 4 bases not matched to a gene; V was cut back by 6 bases and J by 4 bases. The CDR3 is CASSPLAGGETQYF. The CDR3, as DNA: TGTGCCAGCAGCCCCCTAGCGGGGGGAGAGACCCAGTACTTC.

Notes on this clone: This sample also contains other DNA sequences that code for the same CDR3. The genes are TRBV7-8 and TRBJ2-7, with 14 bases that match TRBD2. Germline V CDR1 and CDR2: SGHVS, FQNEAQ. The CDR3 has 19 residues. After removal of 6 bases from V and 3 bases from J, the junction contained 16 bases not matched to a gene. The CDR3 nucleotides are TGTGCCAGCAGTTTACGGTATGCCGGGACTAGCGGGAGACTCTACGAGCAGTACTTC. The encoded protein is CASSLRYAGTSGRLYEQYF.

This clone was seen a few times. The V gene is TRBV7-4, the J gene TRBJ2-5, with 7 bases identical to TRBD2. CDR1 is SGHVT, CDR2 SQSDAQ, per germline. J gave up 0 bases and V 11 bases, and 9 bases lay outside the gene matches. This CDR3 is 14 amino acids long. As DNA, the CDR3 is TGTGCCGGGGGAGGGGAGTCGTACCAAGAGACCCAGTACTTC. Encoded protein: CAGGGESYQETQYF.

The chain employs TRBV10-3 and TRBJ2-3; D not resolved. The CDR3 is 15 amino acids. CDR1 and CDR2 from the germline V gene are ENHRY and SYGVKD. V was trimmed by 4 bases and J by 0 bases, leaving 11 bases between them. Here the CDR3 reads CAISVSSSSTDTQYF. The CDR3 DNA reads TGTGCCATCAGTGTGTCGAGTTCAAGCACAGATACGCAGTATTTT.

The rearrangement uses TRBV28 and TRBJ1-4; a possible D gene is TRBD1 (5 bases). The CDR3 has 15 amino acids. Trimming took 5 bases from V and 2 from J, leaving 12 bases between them. Germline V gene lookup returns CDR1 MDHEN and CDR2 SYDVKM. CDR3 bases: TGTGCCAGCAGTCCTCCGGGACTGACTAATGAAAAACTGTTTTTT. Protein: CASSPPGLTNEKLFF.

This rearrangement joins TRBV28 to TRBJ2-5; 9 bases are a match to TRBD1. Germline lookup yields CDR1 MDHEN and CDR2 SYDVKM. This CDR3 is 16 amino acids long. Unmatched junction bases numbered 13, after V lost 6 bases and J lost 5 bases. The CDR3, as DNA: TGTGCCAGCAGATTTATTGCCCCTGGACAGGGGGAGACCCAGTACTTC. Protein product: CASRFIAPGQGETQYF.

This clone has just a few counts. CDR3 sequence (DNA): TGTGCCAGCAGCTTAGGGACAGACTCTGGAAACACCATATATTTT. Its protein product is CASSLGTDSGNTIYF. The V and J genes are TRBV7-2 and TRBJ1-3; perhaps TRBD1 as D (6 bases). The length of the CDR3 is 15 residues. Trimming took 1 base from V and 0 from J, leaving 7 bases between them. Germline values: CDR1 SGHTA, CDR2 FQGNSA.

This clone was counted a few times. The CDR3 spells CASSLSPGSSYNSPLHF. The CDR3 coding sequence is TGTGCCAGCAGCTTATCTCCCGGGAGCTCCTATAATTCACCCCTCCACTTT. The chain uses TRBV7-7 and TRBJ1-6; no definite D call. The germline V gene has CDR1 SSHAT and CDR2 FNYEAQ (reference sequence). The V gene lost 2 bases and the J gene lost 0 bases, with 11 bases spanning the gap. The CDR3 covers 17 residues.

There are a few counts of this clone. The rearrangement uses TRBV10-3 and TRBJ1-2; D might be TRBD1 (6 bases). Trimming took 4 bases from V and 4 from J, leaving 13 bases between them. Germline V gene data show CDR1 as ENHRY and CDR2 as SYGVKD. There are 14 residues in the CDR3. DNA of the CDR3: TGTGCCATCAGTGCCATCGTAGGGGGCTATGGCTACACCTTC. As protein: CAISAIVGGYGYTF.

The genes are TRBV11-2 and TRBJ2-7, with D possibly TRBD2 on 6 matching bases. Deletions cut 3 bases from V and 4 bases from J, with 10 bases between. Germline values: CDR1 SGHAT, CDR2 FQNNGV. The CDR3 loop spans 13 amino acids. CDR3 in amino acids: CASSLTRPYEQYF. CDR3 bases: TGTGCCAGCAGCTTGACTAGACCGTACGAGCAGTACTTC.

The CDR3 sequence is CASSLSKGAPIYF. In nucleotides, the CDR3 is TGTGCCAGCAGTTTATCGAAGGGTGCACCCATATATTTT. The chain is built from TRBV27 and TRBJ1-3; D gene ambiguous. This CDR3 has 13 residues. Germline V gene sequence: CDR1 MNHEY, CDR2 SMNVEV (reference sequence). V dropped 0 bases and J dropped 11 bases, with 11 bases sitting between them.

Only a few counts were recorded for this clone. J is TRBJ2-7 and V is TRBV27; D might be TRBD2 (6 bases). Germline CDR1 MNHEY, CDR2 SMNVEV (reference sequence). V lost 3 bases to trimming and J lost 4 bases, with 22 bases between them. This CDR3 region has 17 residues. This CDR3 is CASSFRLLPGLPYEQYF. In DNA, the CDR3 is TGTGCCAGCAGTTTCCGCCTCCTCCCGGGACTGCCATACGAGCAGTACTTC.

This clone has just one count. J is TRBJ2-7 and V is TRBV5-3; D is undetermined. TRBV5-3 is identified as an open reading frame with a role that is uncertain. This CDR3 has 16 residues. Trimming removed 2 bases at V and 4 bases at J, with 19 bases between. The CDR3 here is CARSLLRRSSSYEQYF. CDR3 nucleotide sequence: TGTGCCAGAAGCTTACTTCGCAGGTCCTCCTCATACGAGCAGTACTTC.